Listed below are T cell receptor beta chains from one sample, sequenced in a study of Ad26.COV2.S vaccination and SARS-CoV-2 variants. The method was immunoSEQ multiplex PCR; TCRdb's version includes in-frame clones alone and lacks a portion of them. The repertoire holds some 520,000 clones, roughly 89% seen once, with 9.5% to 15% in the top ten. The specimen was peripheral blood, collected in a trial of Ad26.COV2.S vaccine versus placebo. These receptors originate from a person between 18 and 65 years old who received the Ad26.COV2.S COVID-19 vaccine or a placebo. Each CDR3 is given with its conserved first and last residue. The D gene is left open where the match is weak. Not every row has a clone size; where given, it reads once, few, many or a size class.

J	length	D	V	size	CDR3	DNA
TRBJ1-2	13	NA	TRBV30	NA	CAWSGGAFYGYTF	TGTGCCTGGAGTGGCGGAGCCTTCTATGGCTACACCTTC
TRBJ2-2	15	NA	TRBV25-1	NA	CASSESRPDTGELFF	TGTGCCAGCAGTGAATCCCGGCCGGACACCGGGGAGCTGTTTTTT
TRBJ2-1	16	NA	TRBV9	NA	CANSVGIGGSYNEQFF	TGTGCCAACAGCGTAGGAATAGGCGGCTCCTACAATGAGCAGTTCTTC
TRBJ1-5	13	TRBD1	TRBV5-4	NA	CASSGGQNQPQHF	TGTGCCAGCAGCGGGGGACAGAATCAGCCCCAGCATTTT
TRBJ2-7	14	TRBD2	TRBV5-4	NA	CASSSGGSSYEQYF	TGTGCCAGCAGCAGCGGGGGGTCCTCCTACGAGCAGTACTTC
TRBJ2-7	11	NA	TRBV5-1	NA	CASSFDREQYF	TGCGCCAGCAGCTTCGACAGGGAGCAGTACTTC
TRBJ1-5	14	NA	TRBV7-9	many	CASSLGFGNQPQHF	TGTGCCAGCAGCTTAGGATTCGGGAATCAGCCCCAGCATTTT
TRBJ2-7	17	TRBD2	TRBV5-4	NA	CASSPGTSGRAWNEQYF	TGTGCCAGCAGCCCCGGGACTAGCGGGAGGGCCTGGAACGAGCAGTACTTC
TRBJ2-3	16	TRBD2	TRBV7-9	NA	CASSLPSGRGTDTQYF	TGTGCCAGCAGCTTACCTAGCGGGAGAGGAACAGATACGCAGTATTTT
TRBJ1-1	13	NA	TRBV3-1/TRBV3-2	NA	CASSQGTNTEAFF	TGTGCCAGCAGCCAAGGGACGAACACTGAAGCTTTCTTT
TRBJ2-7	14	NA	TRBV2	NA	CASSRGRTNYEQYF	TGTGCCAGCAGTCGGGGGAGGACTAACTACGAGCAGTACTTC
TRBJ2-7	14	NA	TRBV18	NA	CASSPDQLSYEQYF	TGTGCCAGCTCACCAGACCAGCTCTCCTACGAGCAGTACTTC
TRBJ2-7	13	NA	TRBV28	NA	CASSFSTNYEQYF	TGTGCCAGCAGTTTCTCCACCAACTACGAGCAGTACTTC
TRBJ2-1	12	NA	TRBV7-9	NA	CASGGTLDEQFF	TGTGCCAGCGGTGGGACTTTGGATGAGCAGTTCTTC
TRBJ2-1	15	TRBD2	TRBV5-1	once	CASSAGGGAGGEQFF	TGCGCCAGCAGCGCGGGGGGCGGGGCCGGGGGTGAGCAGTTCTTC
TRBJ2-2	16	NA	TRBV9	NA	CASSVGPVIANGELFF	TGTGCCAGCAGCGTAGGTCCCGTAATAGCGAACGGGGAGCTGTTTTTT
TRBJ1-3	15	NA	TRBV7-2	NA	CASSRAPDPGNTIYF	TGTGCCAGCAGCCGCGCGCCTGACCCTGGAAACACCATATATTTT
TRBJ1-6	16	NA	TRBV28	NA	CASSLDMSSYNSPLHF	TGTGCCAGCAGCCTTGATATGAGCTCCTATAATTCACCCCTCCACTTT
TRBJ2-1	15	NA	TRBV9	NA	CASSVVSRAWDEQFF	TGTGCCAGCAGCGTAGTGTCTCGGGCCTGGGATGAGCAGTTCTTC
TRBJ1-5	15	NA	TRBV18	NA	CASSPLSGNNQPQHF	TGTGCCAGCTCACCACTAAGTGGAAACAATCAGCCCCAGCATTTT
TRBJ2-5	12	NA	TRBV12-3/TRBV12-4	NA	CASSASSETQYF	TGTGCCAGCAGCGCCTCTTCAGAGACCCAGTACTTC
TRBJ1-2	12	NA	TRBV30	few	CAWSTSSRGYTF	TGTGCCTGGAGTACGTCGTCTAGGGGCTACACCTTC
TRBJ2-1	13	NA	TRBV9	NA	CASSAGGYNEQFF	TGTGCCAGCAGCGCCGGAGGGTACAATGAGCAGTTCTTC
TRBJ1-1	11	NA	TRBV20-1	NA	CSARIGRGAFF	TGCAGTGCTAGGATCGGCAGGGGAGCTTTCTTT
TRBJ2-1	13	TRBD1	TRBV6-5	NA	CAGRGQGYNEQFF	TGTGCCGGAAGGGGACAGGGTTACAATGAGCAGTTCTTC
TRBJ2-2	15	NA	TRBV28	NA	CASSFSPDITGELFF	TGTGCCAGCAGTTTTTCCCCCGACATAACCGGGGAGCTGTTTTTT
TRBJ2-3	14	NA	TRBV14	NA	CASSQETWRDTQYF	TGTGCCAGCAGCCAAGAGACCTGGCGAGATACGCAGTATTTT
TRBJ2-2	13	NA	TRBV6-5	few	CASSSDFGGELFF	TGTGCCAGCAGCTCGGACTTTGGCGGGGAGCTGTTTTTT
TRBJ1-6	16	NA	TRBV4-3	few	CASSQGEGTFNSPLHF	TGCGCCAGCAGCCAAGGCGAAGGGACCTTCAATTCACCCCTCCACTTT
TRBJ2-7	15	NA	TRBV11-3	few	CASSPNGGASGEQYF	TGTGCCAGCAGCCCAAACGGTGGGGCTTCCGGCGAGCAGTACTTC
TRBJ2-1	14	TRBD2	TRBV4-2	NA	CASSQRDYYNEQFF	TGTGCCAGCAGCCAGCGGGACTATTACAATGAGCAGTTCTTC
TRBJ1-2	13	NA	TRBV19	NA	CASRGEARYGYTF	TGTGCCAGTAGAGGGGAGGCTCGCTATGGCTACACCTTC
TRBJ2-3	12	NA	TRBV27	NA	CASSHWGDTQYF	TGTGCCAGCTCCCATTGGGGAGATACGCAGTATTTT
TRBJ2-1	15	TRBD2	TRBV25-1	NA	CASSKWASGGHEQFF	TGTGCCAGCAGTAAGTGGGCTAGCGGAGGCCATGAGCAGTTCTTC
TRBJ1-4	14	NA	TRBV28	NA	CASSLRGGNEKLFF	TGTGCCAGCAGTTTAAGGGGGGGGAATGAAAAACTGTTTTTT
TRBJ2-7	13	NA	TRBV11-3	NA	CASSLDVSYEQYF	TGTGCCAGCAGCTTAGATGTCAGCTACGAGCAGTACTTC
TRBJ2-7	13	NA	TRBV11-2	NA	CASSFGAGYEQYF	TGTGCCAGCAGCTTTGGGGCAGGCTACGAGCAGTACTTC
TRBJ2-7	11	NA	TRBV30	NA	CAWSVGIEQYF	TGTGCCTGGAGTGTGGGAATTGAGCAGTACTTC
TRBJ1-2	13	NA	TRBV29-1	NA	CSVEPTGFRGYTF	TGCAGCGTTGAACCCACCGGTTTCAGGGGCTACACCTTC
TRBJ2-3	14	NA	TRBV11-3	NA	CASSLAWGTDTQYF	TGTGCCAGCAGCTTAGCATGGGGCACAGATACGCAGTATTTT
TRBJ2-7	15	TRBD1	TRBV14	NA	CASRPPGQGYYEQYF	TGTGCCAGCAGACCCCCGGGACAGGGATACTACGAGCAGTACTTC
TRBJ2-1	14	TRBD1	TRBV5-1	NA	CASSTGGNRNEQFF	TGCGCCAGCAGTACAGGGGGGAATCGGAATGAGCAGTTCTTC